The 18 T cell receptor beta chains below all came from one sample that was sequenced in a study of monozygotic twins with inflammatory bowel disease. TCRdb re-called the 5' RACE reads and catalogs CDR3 proteins one per entry, DNA excluded. In total, the table holds tens of thousands of distinct CDR3 sequences. The sample was blood. The receptors come from a human donor with ulcerative colitis or Crohn's disease, or a healthy co-twin of an affected twin (not recorded which).

CDR3: CASTPVSYPGGNYGYTF. The chain employs TRBV28 and TRBJ1-2; the TRBD1 assignment by TCRdb is unverifiable without DNA. From germline, CDR1 is MDHEN and CDR2 SYDVKM. The CDR3 contains 17 residues.

V and J are TRBV20-1 and TRBJ2-2. This CDR3 spans 14 amino acids. Germline CDR1 DFQATT, CDR2 SNEGSKA (reference sequence). This chain's CDR3 is CSARDGESTGELFF.

CDR3 region: CASRKDRANEQFF. The V gene is TRBV11-2, the J gene TRBJ2-1; TCRdb's assignment of TRBD1 cannot be checked, as there is no DNA. This CDR3 is 13 amino acids long. The V gene's germline CDR1 is SGHAT and CDR2 FQNNGV.

This chain joins TRBV5-4 and TRBJ2-5. This CDR3 comprises 13 residues. Germline assignment: CDR1 SGHNT and CDR2 YYREEE (reference sequence). The CDR3 sequence: CASSSTLQETQYF.

The chain uses TRBV7-6 and TRBJ1-4; TCRdb names TRBD1, which stays unverified in the absence of DNA. This CDR3 has 18 residues. Germline V lookup: CDR1 SGHVS, CDR2 FNYEAQ. The chain's CDR3 is CASSLGAQGATAKEKLFF.

The V and J genes are TRBV5-4 and TRBJ2-3; absent DNA, TCRdb's TRBD2 call cannot be checked. This CDR3 is 16 amino acids long. Looked up from germline, CDR1 is SGHNT and CDR2 is YYREEE (reference sequence). The CDR3 protein is CASSLYDVGDTDTQYF. Looking up the rest from reference TRBV5-4 and TRBJ2-3 gives the full variable domain: ETGVTQSPTHLIKTRGQQVTLRCSSQSGHNTVSWYQQALGQGPQFIFQYYREEENGRGNFPPRFSGLQFPNYSSELNVNALELDDSALYLCASSLYDVGDTDTQYFGPGTRLTVL.

V usage is TRBV7-2 and J usage is TRBJ2-7; without DNA, the TCRdb call of TRBD2 cannot be checked. This CDR3 comprises 15 residues. The germline V gene has CDR1 SGHTA and CDR2 FQGNSA. Here the CDR3 reads CASSLGSGGGYEQYF.

This chain connects TRBV6-5 to TRBJ2-3; TCRdb's D gene call, TRBD1, goes unchecked for lack of DNA. The CDR3 covers 15 residues. Germline V CDR1 and CDR2: MNHEY, SVGAGI. The CDR3: CASSLSPGWTDTQYF.

V usage is TRBV27 and J usage is TRBJ1-1. The CDR3 sequence is 12 residues long. Germline V CDR1 and CDR2: MNHEY, SMNVEV (reference sequence). The CDR3 is CASSGRNTEAFF.

The J gene is TRBJ2-5, the V gene TRBV12-3 or TRBV12-4; TCRdb selects TRBD2, and the lack of DNA leaves this call unchecked. This CDR3 spans 16 amino acids. This CDR3 is CASSLYGADKRETQYF.

The chain combines TRBV10-3 with TRBJ2-7; TCRdb names TRBD1, which stays unverified in the absence of DNA. This CDR3 is 12 amino acids long. The germline V gene has CDR1 ENHRY and CDR2 SYGVKD. The CDR3 sequence: CAIRGTGDEQYF.

The rearrangement uses TRBV11-2 and TRBJ2-7; the TCRdb call, TRBD2, lacks DNA for checking. The germline CDR1 and CDR2 sequences are SGHAT and FQNNGV. This CDR3 is 14 amino acids long. The CDR3 sequence: CASSQDPGTYEQYF.

Here the CDR3 reads CASSFWGQDTQYF. The chain combines TRBV7-6 with TRBJ2-3; TCRdb calls TRBD1, which cannot be checked without DNA. This CDR3 is 13 amino acids long. The germline CDR1 and CDR2 sequences are SGHVS and FNYEAQ.

This chain uses TRBV19 with TRBJ1-4. CDR3 length: 14 amino acids. Germline CDR1 is LNHDA and CDR2 is SQIVND (reference sequence). The CDR3 here is CASSRTQPNEKLFF.

The rearrangement uses TRBV24-1 and TRBJ2-3. Germline CDR1 and CDR2: KGHDR and SFDVKD. The CDR3 totals 11 residues. CDR3 amino acids: CATQRTDTQYF.

This sequence joins TRBV5-1 and TRBJ2-1. Germline V gene lookup returns CDR1 SGHRS and CDR2 YFSETQ. CDR3 size: 13 residues. The CDR3 sequence is CASSRAVNNEQFF.

The V call is TRBV19, the J call TRBJ1-1; the TCRdb D gene call, TRBD1, has no DNA to confirm it. The CDR3 length is 13 residues. Germline-derived CDR1 and CDR2 are LNHDA and SQIVND (reference sequence). CDR3 sequence: CASRSYQGTEAFF.

V usage is TRBV20-1 and J usage is TRBJ2-5. The CDR3 is 12 amino acids. In germline, CDR1 is DFQATT, CDR2 SNEGSKA (reference sequence). The CDR3 sequence is CSVETVKETQYF.